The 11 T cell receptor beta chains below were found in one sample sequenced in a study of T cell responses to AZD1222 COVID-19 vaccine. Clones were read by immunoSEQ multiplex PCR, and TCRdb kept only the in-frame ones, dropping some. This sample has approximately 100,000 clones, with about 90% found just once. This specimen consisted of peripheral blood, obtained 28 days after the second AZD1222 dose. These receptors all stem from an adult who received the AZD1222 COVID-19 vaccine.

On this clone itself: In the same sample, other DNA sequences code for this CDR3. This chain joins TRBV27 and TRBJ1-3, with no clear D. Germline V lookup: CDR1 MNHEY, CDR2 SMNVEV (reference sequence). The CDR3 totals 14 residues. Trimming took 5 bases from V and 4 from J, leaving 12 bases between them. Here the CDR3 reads CASSPDYRGNTIYF. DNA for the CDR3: TGTGCCAGCAGTCCTGACTACAGAGGAAACACCATATATTTT.

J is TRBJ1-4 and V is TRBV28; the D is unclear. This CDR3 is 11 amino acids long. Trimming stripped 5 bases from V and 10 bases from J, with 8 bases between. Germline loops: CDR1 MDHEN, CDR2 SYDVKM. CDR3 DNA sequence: TGTGCCAGCAGTCTCGGAGGAAAACTGTTTTTT. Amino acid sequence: CASSLGGKLFF. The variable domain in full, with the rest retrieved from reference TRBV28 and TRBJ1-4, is DVKVTQSSRYLVKRTGEKVFLECVQDMDHENMFWYRQDPGLGLRLIYFSYDVKMKEKGDIPEGYSVSREKKERFSLILESASTNQTSMYLCASSLGGKLFFGSGTQLSVL.

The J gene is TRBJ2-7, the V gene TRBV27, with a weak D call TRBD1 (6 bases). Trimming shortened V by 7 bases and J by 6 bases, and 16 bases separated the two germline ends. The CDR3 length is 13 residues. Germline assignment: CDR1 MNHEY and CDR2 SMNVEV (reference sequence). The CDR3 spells CASTSGQGLEQYF. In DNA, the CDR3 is TGTGCCAGCACCTCGGGTCAGGGGCTCGAGCAGTACTTC.

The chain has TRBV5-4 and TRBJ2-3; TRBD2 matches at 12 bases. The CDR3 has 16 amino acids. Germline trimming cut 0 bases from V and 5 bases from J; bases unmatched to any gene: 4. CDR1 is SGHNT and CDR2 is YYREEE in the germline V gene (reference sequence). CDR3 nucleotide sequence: TGTGCCAGCAGCTTGGTAACTAGCGGGGGGCTAGATACGCAGTATTTT. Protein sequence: CASSLVTSGGLDTQYF.

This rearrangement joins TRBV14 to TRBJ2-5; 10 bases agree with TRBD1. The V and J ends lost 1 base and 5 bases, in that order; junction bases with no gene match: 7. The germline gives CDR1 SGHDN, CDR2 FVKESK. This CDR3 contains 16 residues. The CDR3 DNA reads TGTGCCAGCAGCCAAGCGGGACAGGGGCGTGGGGAGACCCAGTACTTC. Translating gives CASSQAGQGRGETQYF. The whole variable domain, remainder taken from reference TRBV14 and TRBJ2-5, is EAGVTQFPSHSVIEKGQTVTLRCDPISGHDNLYWYRRVMGKEIKFLLHFVKESKQDESGMPNNRFLAERTGGTYSTLKVQPAELEDSGVYFCASSQAGQGRGETQYFGPGTRLLVL.

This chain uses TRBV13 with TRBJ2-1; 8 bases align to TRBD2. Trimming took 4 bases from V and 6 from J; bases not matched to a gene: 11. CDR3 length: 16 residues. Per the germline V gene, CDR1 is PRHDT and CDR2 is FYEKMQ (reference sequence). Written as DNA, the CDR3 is TGTGCCAGCAGCTGGGGGTTTGGACTAGCATCCAATGAGCAGTTCTTC. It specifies CASSWGFGLASNEQFF.

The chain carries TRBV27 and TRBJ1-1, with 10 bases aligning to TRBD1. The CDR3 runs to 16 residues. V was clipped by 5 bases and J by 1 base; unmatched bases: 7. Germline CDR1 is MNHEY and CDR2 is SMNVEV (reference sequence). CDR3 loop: CASSPPGQGKNTEAFF. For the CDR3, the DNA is TGTGCCAGCAGTCCTCCGGGACAGGGGAAGAACACTGAAGCTTTCTTT.

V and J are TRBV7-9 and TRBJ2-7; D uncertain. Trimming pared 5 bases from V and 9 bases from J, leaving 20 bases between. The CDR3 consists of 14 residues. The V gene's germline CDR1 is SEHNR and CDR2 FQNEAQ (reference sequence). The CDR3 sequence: CASSPLGLPWVQYF. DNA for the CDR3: TGTGCCAGCAGCCCACTGGGCCTGCCCTGGGTGCAGTACTTC.

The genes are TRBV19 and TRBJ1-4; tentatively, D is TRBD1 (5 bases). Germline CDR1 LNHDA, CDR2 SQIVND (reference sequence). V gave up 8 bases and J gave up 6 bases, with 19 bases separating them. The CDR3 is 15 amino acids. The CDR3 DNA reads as TGTGCCAGTCAATCCTCCCCGTTCAGGGATGAAAAACTGTTTTTT. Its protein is CASQSSPFRDEKLFF.

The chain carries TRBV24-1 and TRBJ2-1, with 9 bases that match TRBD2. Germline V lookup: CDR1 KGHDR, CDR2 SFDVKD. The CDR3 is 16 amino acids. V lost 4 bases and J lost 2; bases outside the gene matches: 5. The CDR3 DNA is TGTGCCACCAGTGACCATAGCGGGAGCACCTACAATGAGCAGTTCTTC. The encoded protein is CATSDHSGSTYNEQFF.

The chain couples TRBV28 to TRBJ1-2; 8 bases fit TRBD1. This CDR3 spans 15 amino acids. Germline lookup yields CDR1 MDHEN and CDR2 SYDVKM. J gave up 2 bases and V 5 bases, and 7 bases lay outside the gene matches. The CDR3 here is CASSLRGLGNYGYTF. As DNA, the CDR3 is TGTGCCAGCAGTCTCAGGGGGCTTGGAAACTATGGCTACACCTTC.